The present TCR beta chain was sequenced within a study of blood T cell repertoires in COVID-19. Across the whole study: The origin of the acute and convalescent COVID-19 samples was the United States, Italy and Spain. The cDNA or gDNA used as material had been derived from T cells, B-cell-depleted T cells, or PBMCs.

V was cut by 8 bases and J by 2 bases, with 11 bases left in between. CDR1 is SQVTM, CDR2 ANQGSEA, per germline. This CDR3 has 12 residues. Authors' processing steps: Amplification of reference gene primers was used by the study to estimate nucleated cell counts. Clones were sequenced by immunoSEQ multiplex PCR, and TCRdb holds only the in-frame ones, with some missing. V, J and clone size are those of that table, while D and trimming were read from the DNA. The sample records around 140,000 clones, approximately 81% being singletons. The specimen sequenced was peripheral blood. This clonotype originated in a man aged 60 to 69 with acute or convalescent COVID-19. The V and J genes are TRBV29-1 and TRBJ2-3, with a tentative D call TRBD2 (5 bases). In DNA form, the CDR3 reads TGCAGCTGGAGGTCAACCACAGATACGCAGTATTTT. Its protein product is CSWRSTTDTQYF.